Described below is a single T cell receptor (beta chain) sequence and its context. Its antigen is still unknown. J lost 7 bases, V lost 0 bases, and 6 bases had no gene match. CDR1 is SGHTA and CDR2 is FQGNSA in the germline V gene. The CDR3 totals 16 residues. CD45RO/CCR7/CD25/CD127/CD95/CD27 separated CD4+ naive, central memory, regulatory and stem cell-like memory cells by sorting. This record comes from a study of beta chain features in type 1 diabetes. General observations from the study: Because the template was cDNA, high-expressing cells might be over-represented. Within patients, naive, central memory and Treg TCRB repertoires seemed more similar than within healthy donors.

Investigators reverse transcribed all isolated RNA, so they sequenced expressed TCRB transcripts. Around 3.57 million reads was the average for naive, central memory and regulatory T cell samples. Clones were read by immunoSEQ multiplex PCR, and TCRdb kept only the in-frame ones, dropping some. The sample holds 810,000 or so clones, roughly 16% seen once. The chain is built from TRBV7-2 and TRBJ2-1; 10 bases fit TRBD2. The clonotype originates from a woman aged 18-29 years in good health. The sequenced sample consisted of naive CD4+ T cells from blood. The CDR3 region is CASSLARGLALNEQFF. The CDR3 DNA reads TGTGCCAGCAGCTTAGCCCGGGGACTAGCGCTTAATGAGCAGTTCTTC.